One and the same sample provided the 19 T cell receptor beta chains below, sequenced in a study of blood T cells in healthy people across ages. A second PCR of 7 to 11 cycles used a sample-barcoded 5' primer and a J-beta primer mix. TCRdb fed the 5' RACE reads into MiXCR, producing one record per CDR3 protein. The sample lists roughly 800,000 distinct CDR3 sequences, 58% occurring once. Sequencing was carried out using blood. These TCRs come from a man younger than 45 in good health.

This clonotype was found once. The V gene is TRBV7-2, the J gene TRBJ2-7; a weak D match, TRBD1 (6 bases). Germline CDR1 is SGHTA and CDR2 is FQGNSA. Trimming took off 2 bases at V and 3 bases at J, with 11 bases between the two ends. CDR3 length equals 14 residues. Here the CDR3 reads CASSLKGDLYEQYF. In nucleotides, the CDR3 is TGTGCCAGCAGCTTAAAGGGGGACCTCTACGAGCAGTACTTC.

The V call is TRBV20-1, the J call TRBJ2-3; D is unclear. The CDR3 consists of 12 residues. V was shortened by 6 bases and J by 9 bases, with 16 bases between the two germline ends. In germline, CDR1 is DFQATT, CDR2 SNEGSKA (reference sequence). The CDR3, as DNA: TGCAGTGCAAGTCTCCCCGCGTTGACGCAGTATTTT. Its translation is CSASLPALTQYF.

V gene TRBV29-1 combines with J gene TRBJ1-2; no firm D call. CDR1 is SQVTM, CDR2 ANQGSEA, per germline. The CDR3 has 16 amino acids. The V end was cut by 1 base, the J end by 4 bases, with 19 bases between. Here the CDR3 reads CSVEGGEPGSFYGYTF. CDR3 nucleotides: TGCAGCGTTGAAGGGGGAGAGCCCGGAAGCTTCTATGGCTACACCTTC.

V is TRBV4-2 and J is TRBJ2-7, with D perhaps given as TRBD1 or TRBD2 (5 bases each). Germline loops: CDR1 LGHNA, CDR2 YNFKEQ. The CDR3 runs 14 residues. V was pared by 1 base and J by 8 bases, with 15 bases between. CDR3 residues: CASSQGPGATQQYF. The CDR3 bases are TGTGCCAGCAGCCAAGGCCCCGGGGCCACCCAGCAGTACTTC.

The chain uses TRBV20-1 and TRBJ1-2; D call uncertain. Trimming left V 6 bases short and J 0 bases short, with 11 bases between. There are 13 residues in the CDR3. The V gene's germline CDR1 is DFQATT and CDR2 SNEGSKA (reference sequence). CDR3 residues: CSAWEVANYGYTF. CDR3 sequence (DNA): TGCAGTGCCTGGGAGGTAGCTAACTATGGCTACACCTTC.

The chain is built from TRBV20-1 and TRBJ1-5; D may be TRBD1 (5 bases). Germline lookup yields CDR1 DFQATT and CDR2 SNEGSKA (reference sequence). The CDR3 covers 15 residues. The V gene lost 6 bases and the J gene lost 4 bases, with 19 bases spanning the gap. Here the CDR3 reads CSAHSPGRENQPQHF. CDR3 sequence (DNA): TGCAGTGCCCACAGTCCGGGACGGGAAAATCAGCCCCAGCATTTT.

CDR3 in amino acids: CSVKVVGTEAFF. The CDR3 DNA is TGCAGCGTTAAAGTAGTGGGGACCGAAGCTTTCTTT. The chain couples TRBV29-1 to TRBJ1-1; TRBD1 is a possible D gene (5 bases). The CDR3 spans 12 residues. Germline CDR1 and CDR2: SQVTM and ANQGSEA. V was shortened by 5 bases and J by 8 bases, with 15 bases between the two germline ends.

The table lists this clonotype with a few counts. The chain combines TRBV12-3 or TRBV12-4 with TRBJ2-7; perhaps TRBD1 as D (6 bases). The CDR3 runs to 14 residues. The germline V and J ends were trimmed by 0 bases and 3 bases, with 9 bases remaining between them. CDR3 sequence: CASSLAPGVYEQYF. The CDR3 region has the DNA TGTGCCAGCAGTTTAGCGCCAGGGGTCTACGAGCAGTACTTC.

Only a few counts were recorded for this clonotype. The chain combines TRBV6-2 or TRBV6-3 with TRBJ1-6; 7 bases are a match to TRBD1. V was pared by 7 bases and J by 8 bases, with 14 bases of the junction left unmatched. The CDR3 loop spans 16 amino acids. Per germline, CDR1 MNHEY and CDR2 SVGEGT. The chain's CDR3 is CASNADRRRRDSPLHF. The CDR3 nucleotides read TGTGCCAGCAACGCGGACAGGCGACGAAGGGATTCACCCCTCCACTTT.

This sequence joins TRBV7-2 and TRBJ2-3; 9 positions agree with TRBD2. V gave up 5 bases and J gave up 6 bases; unmatched junction bases: 6. The length of the CDR3 is 14 residues. Germline V gene data show CDR1 as SGHTA and CDR2 as FQGNSA. DNA for the CDR3: TGTGCCAGCAGCGGCGGGGGGGGGATGGATACGCAGTATTTT. Protein product: CASSGGGGMDTQYF.

The rearrangement joins TRBV21-1 to TRBJ2-3; no DNA check was done on the table's D call, TRBD2. TRBV21-1 is a pseudogene segment. CDR3 size: 16 residues. In DNA, the CDR3 is TGTGCCATAAGGTCGGCGTGGGAGGTCTGTACCGATACGCAGTATTTT. Translation: CAIRSAWEVCTDTQYF.

J is TRBJ2-6 and V is TRBV7-9; D ambiguous. Trimming took off 4 bases at V and 0 bases at J, with 13 bases between the two ends. Germline V gene data show CDR1 as SEHNR and CDR2 as FQNEAQ (reference sequence). This CDR3 region has 17 residues. The CDR3 region is CASSSKLLNSGANVLTF. CDR3 DNA: TGTGCCAGCAGCTCAAAATTATTGAACTCTGGGGCCAACGTCCTGACTTTC.

At least ten counts were recorded for this clonotype. The chain is built from TRBV29-1 and TRBJ1-1, with 8 bases fitting TRBD1. The CDR3 length is 12 residues. The trim removed 6 bases at V and 3 bases at J, leaving 3 bases unmatched. Germline V gene sequence: CDR1 SQVTM, CDR2 ANQGSEA. CDR3 DNA: TGCAGCGTAGGACAGGGATACACTGAAGCTTTCTTT. The encoded protein is CSVGQGYTEAFF.

This clonotype was seen only once. The J gene is TRBJ1-2, the V gene TRBV6-1; TRBD1 is a possible D gene (6 bases). The CDR3 is made up of 14 amino acids. V was trimmed by 1 base and J by 3 bases, leaving 9 bases between them. Germline values: CDR1 MNHNS, CDR2 SASEGT. This CDR3 is CASSEGGGDYGYTF. In nucleotides, the CDR3 is TGTGCCAGCAGTGAAGGAGGGGGAGACTATGGCTACACCTTC.

J is TRBJ2-3 and V is TRBV27; 7 bases fit TRBD1. The CDR3 spans 16 residues. Germline CDR1 reads MNHEY; CDR2 reads SMNVEV (reference sequence). The V and J ends lost 2 bases and 2 bases, in that order; junction bases with no gene match: 7. CDR3: CASSLRPGQYTDTQYF. In DNA form, the CDR3 reads TGTGCCAGCAGTTTAAGGCCGGGACAGTACACAGATACGCAGTATTTT.

The chain links TRBV20-1 to TRBJ1-2; tentatively, D is TRBD1 (5 bases). The CDR3 is 13 residues long. The V and J ends lost 3 bases and 6 bases respectively, with 14 bases between them. The germline gives CDR1 DFQATT, CDR2 SNEGSKA (reference sequence). For the CDR3, the DNA is TGCAGTGCTAGGGGCCGGGACTCCGATGGCTACACCTTC. Protein sequence: CSARGRDSDGYTF.

This clonotype has a single count. The rearrangement links TRBV20-1 to TRBJ2-5; the D gene is possibly TRBD1 (6 bases). The J call may be mistaken, given a closer DNA end match to TRBJ2-7. CDR3 length equals 15 residues. The germline gives CDR1 DFQATT, CDR2 SNEGSKA (reference sequence). The CDR3 sequence is CSARKGEGETYEQYF. DNA of the CDR3: TGCAGTGCCCGGAAGGGGGAAGGAGAGACCTACGAGCAGTACTTC.

The chain links TRBV12-3 or TRBV12-4 to TRBJ2-5; perhaps TRBD2 as D (6 bases). The CDR3 loop spans 16 amino acids. The V and J ends lost 0 bases and 5 bases respectively, with 16 bases between them. This chain's CDR3 is CASSLANPGLRETQYF. The CDR3 DNA is TGTGCCAGCAGTTTAGCAAATCCGGGACTCCGGGAGACCCAGTACTTC.

In nucleotides, the CDR3 is TGCGCCAGCAGCTTCCCTCCTACGCAGGGGATCGCAGATACGCAGTATTTT. Its protein is CASSFPPTQGIADTQYF. V gene TRBV5-1 combines with J gene TRBJ2-3, with D possibly matching TRBD1 (6 bases). The CDR3 covers 17 residues. Per the germline V gene, CDR1 is SGHRS and CDR2 is YFSETQ. Deletions cut 2 bases from V and 4 bases from J, with 20 bases between.